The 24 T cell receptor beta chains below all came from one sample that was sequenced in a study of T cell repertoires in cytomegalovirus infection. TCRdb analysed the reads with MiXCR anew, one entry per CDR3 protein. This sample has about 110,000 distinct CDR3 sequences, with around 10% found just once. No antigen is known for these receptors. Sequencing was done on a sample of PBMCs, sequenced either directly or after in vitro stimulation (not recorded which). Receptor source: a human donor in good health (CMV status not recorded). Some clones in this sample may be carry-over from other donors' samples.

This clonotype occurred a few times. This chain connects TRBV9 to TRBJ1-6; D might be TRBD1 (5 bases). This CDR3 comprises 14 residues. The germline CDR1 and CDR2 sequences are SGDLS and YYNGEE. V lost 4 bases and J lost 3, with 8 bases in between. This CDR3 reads CASSPQVYNSPLHF. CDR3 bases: TGTGCCAGCAGCCCACAGGTCTATAATTCACCCCTCCACTTT.

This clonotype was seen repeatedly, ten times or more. CDR3 amino acids: CASSKGAGDPTLGANVLTF. CDR3 in DNA: TGTGCCAGCAGCAAGGGGGCCGGGGATCCCACTCTGGGGGCCAACGTCCTGACTTTC. The V call is TRBV7-6, the J call TRBJ2-6; 7 bases align to TRBD1. CDR1 and CDR2 (germline): SGHVS, FNYEAQ. J was trimmed by 4 bases and V by 5 bases; bases with no gene match: 17. This CDR3 is built from 19 residues.

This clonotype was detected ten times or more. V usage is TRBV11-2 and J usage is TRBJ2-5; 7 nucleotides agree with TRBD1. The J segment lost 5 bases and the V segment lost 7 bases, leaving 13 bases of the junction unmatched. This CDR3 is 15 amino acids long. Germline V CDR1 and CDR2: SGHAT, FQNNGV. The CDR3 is CASILVGQEGETQYF. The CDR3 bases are TGTGCCAGCATCCTTGTTGGACAGGAAGGGGAGACCCAGTACTTC.

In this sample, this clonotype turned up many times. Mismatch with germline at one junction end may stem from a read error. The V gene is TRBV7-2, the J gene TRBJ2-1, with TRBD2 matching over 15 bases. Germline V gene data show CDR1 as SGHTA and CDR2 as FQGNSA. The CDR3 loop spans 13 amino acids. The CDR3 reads CASSRGLAGGGRF. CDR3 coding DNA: TGTGCCAGCAGCCGGGGACTAGCGGGAGGCGGGCGCTTC.

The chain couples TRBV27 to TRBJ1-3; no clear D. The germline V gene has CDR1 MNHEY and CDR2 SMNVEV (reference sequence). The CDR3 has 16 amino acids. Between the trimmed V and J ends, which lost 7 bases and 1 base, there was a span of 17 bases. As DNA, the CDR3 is TGTGCCAGCACCCGGACGCAGCCAGGTTCTGGAAACACCATATATTTT. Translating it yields CASTRTQPGSGNTIYF.

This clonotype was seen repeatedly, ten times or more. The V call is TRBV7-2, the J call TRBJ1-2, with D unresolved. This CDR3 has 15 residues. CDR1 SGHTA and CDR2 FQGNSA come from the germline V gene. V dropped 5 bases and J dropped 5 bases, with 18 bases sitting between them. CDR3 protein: CASSPSGPRTYGYTF. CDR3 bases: TGTGCCAGCAGCCCTTCAGGACCGAGAACGTATGGCTACACCTTC.

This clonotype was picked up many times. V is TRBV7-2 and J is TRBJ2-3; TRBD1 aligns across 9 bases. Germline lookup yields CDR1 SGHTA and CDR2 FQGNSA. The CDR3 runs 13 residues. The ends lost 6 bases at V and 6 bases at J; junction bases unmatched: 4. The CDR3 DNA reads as TGTGCCAGCAGTCGACAGGGGGGGGATACGCAGTATTTT. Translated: CASSRQGGDTQYF.

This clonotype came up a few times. CDR3 region: CASSLIVTEAFF. The CDR3 DNA sequence: TGTGCCAGCAGTTTAATCGTTACTGAAGCTTTCTTT. V gene TRBV12-3 or TRBV12-4 combines with J gene TRBJ1-1; the D is unclear. Trimming took off 2 bases at V and 5 bases at J, with 6 bases between the two ends. The CDR3 runs to 12 residues.

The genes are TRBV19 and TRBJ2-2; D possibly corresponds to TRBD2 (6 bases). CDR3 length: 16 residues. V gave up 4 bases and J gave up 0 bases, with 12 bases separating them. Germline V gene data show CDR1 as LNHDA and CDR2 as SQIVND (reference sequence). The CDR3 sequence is CASSKGGGANTGELFF. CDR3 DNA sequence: TGTGCCAGTAGTAAGGGAGGCGGGGCGAACACCGGGGAGCTGTTTTTT.

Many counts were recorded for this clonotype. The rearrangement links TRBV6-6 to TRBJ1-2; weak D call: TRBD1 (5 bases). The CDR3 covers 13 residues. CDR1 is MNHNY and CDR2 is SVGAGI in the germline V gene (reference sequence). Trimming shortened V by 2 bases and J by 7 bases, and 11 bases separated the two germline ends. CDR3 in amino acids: CASSYGGSGGYTF. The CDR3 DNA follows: TGTGCCAGCAGTTACGGGGGGTCGGGTGGCTACACCTTC.

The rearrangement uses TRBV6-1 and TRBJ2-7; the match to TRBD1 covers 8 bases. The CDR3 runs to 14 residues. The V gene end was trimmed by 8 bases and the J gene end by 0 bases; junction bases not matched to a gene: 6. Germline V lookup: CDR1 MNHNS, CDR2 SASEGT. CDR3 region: CASQLGQGSYEQYV. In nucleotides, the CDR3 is TGTGCCAGCCAACTCGGACAGGGCTCCTACGAGCAGTACGTC.

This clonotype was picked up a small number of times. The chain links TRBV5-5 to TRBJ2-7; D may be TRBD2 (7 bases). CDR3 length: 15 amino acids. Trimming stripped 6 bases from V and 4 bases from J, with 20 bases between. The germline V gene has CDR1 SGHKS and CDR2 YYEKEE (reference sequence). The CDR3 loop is CASTSLRGAGYEQYF. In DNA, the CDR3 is TGTGCCAGCACCTCACTACGGGGGGCTGGGTACGAGCAGTACTTC. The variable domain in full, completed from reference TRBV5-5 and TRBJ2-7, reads DAGVTQSPTHLIKTRGQQVTLRCSPISGHKSVSWYQQVLGQGPQFIFQYYEKEERGRGNFPDRFSARQFPNYSSELNVNALLLGDSALYLCASTSLRGAGYEQYFGPGTRLTVT.

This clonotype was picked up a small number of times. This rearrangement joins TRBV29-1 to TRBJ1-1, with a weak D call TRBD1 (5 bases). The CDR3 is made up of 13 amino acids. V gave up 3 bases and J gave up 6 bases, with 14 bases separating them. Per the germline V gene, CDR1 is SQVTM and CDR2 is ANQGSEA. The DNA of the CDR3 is TGCAGCGTTGAGAGGGTGGGGGGGGCTGAAGCTTTCTTT. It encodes CSVERVGGAEAFF. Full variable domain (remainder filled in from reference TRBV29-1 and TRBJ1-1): SAVISQKPSRDICQRGTSLTIQCQVDSQVTMMFWYRQQPGQSLTLIATANQGSEATYESGFVIDKFPISRPNLTFSTLTVSNMSPEDSSIYLCSVERVGGAEAFFGQGTRLTVV.

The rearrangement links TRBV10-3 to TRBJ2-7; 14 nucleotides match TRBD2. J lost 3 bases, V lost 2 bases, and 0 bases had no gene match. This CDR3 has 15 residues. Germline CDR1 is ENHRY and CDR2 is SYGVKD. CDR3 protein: CAISEGLAGGYEQYV. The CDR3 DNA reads TGTGCCATCAGTGAGGGACTAGCGGGAGGCTACGAGCAGTACGTC.

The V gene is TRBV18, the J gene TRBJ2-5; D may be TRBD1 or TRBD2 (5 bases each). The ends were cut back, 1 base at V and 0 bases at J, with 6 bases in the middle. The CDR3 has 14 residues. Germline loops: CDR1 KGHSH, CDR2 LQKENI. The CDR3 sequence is CASSPRGYQETQYF. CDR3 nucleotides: TGTGCCAGCTCACCACGGGGGTACCAAGAGACCCAGTACTTC.

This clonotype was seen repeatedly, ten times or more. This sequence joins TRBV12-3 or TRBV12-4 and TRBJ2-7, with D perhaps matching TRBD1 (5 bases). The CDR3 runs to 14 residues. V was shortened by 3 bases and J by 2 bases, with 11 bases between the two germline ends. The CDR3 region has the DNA TGTGCCAGCAGTTTTGAGGCAGGGACCTACGAGCAGTACGTC. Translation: CASSFEAGTYEQYV.

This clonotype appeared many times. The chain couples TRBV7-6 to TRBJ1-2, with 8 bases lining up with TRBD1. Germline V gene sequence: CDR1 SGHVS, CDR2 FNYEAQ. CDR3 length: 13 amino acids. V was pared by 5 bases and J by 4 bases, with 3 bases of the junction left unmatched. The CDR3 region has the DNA TGTGCCAGCAGCACTGGGACAGGCTATGGCTACACCTTC. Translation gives CASSTGTGYGYTF.

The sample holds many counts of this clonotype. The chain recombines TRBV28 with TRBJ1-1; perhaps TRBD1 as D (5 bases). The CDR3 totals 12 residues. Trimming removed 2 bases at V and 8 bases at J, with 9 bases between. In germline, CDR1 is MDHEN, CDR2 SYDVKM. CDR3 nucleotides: TGTGCCAGCAGTTTACGCGACAGAGAAGCTTTCTTT. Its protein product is CASSLRDREAFF.

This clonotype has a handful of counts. CDR3: CASRDLGAGGHSGANVLTF. In nucleotides, the CDR3 is TGTGCCAGCAGGGACTTGGGGGCGGGAGGGCACTCTGGGGCCAACGTCCTGACTTTC. The rearrangement links TRBV6-5 to TRBJ2-6; 9 bases agree with TRBD2. The V and J ends lost 6 bases and 0 bases, in that order; junction bases with no gene match: 12. The V gene's germline CDR1 is MNHEY and CDR2 SVGAGI. This CDR3 has 19 amino acids.

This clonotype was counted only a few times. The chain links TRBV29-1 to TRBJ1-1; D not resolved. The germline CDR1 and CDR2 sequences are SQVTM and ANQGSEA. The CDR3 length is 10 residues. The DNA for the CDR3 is TGCTCGGCGCTGAACACTGAAGCTTTCTTT. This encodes CSALNTEAFF. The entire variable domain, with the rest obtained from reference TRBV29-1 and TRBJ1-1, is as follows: SAVISQKPSRDICQRGTSLTIQCQVDSQVTMMFWYRQQPGQSLTLIATANQGSEATYESGFVIDKFPISRPNLTFSTLTVSNMSPEDSSIYLCSALNTEAFFGQGTRLTVV.

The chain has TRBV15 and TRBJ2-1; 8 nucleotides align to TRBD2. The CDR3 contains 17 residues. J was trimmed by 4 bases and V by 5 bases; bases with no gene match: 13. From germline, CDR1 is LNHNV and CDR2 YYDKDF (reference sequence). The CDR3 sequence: CATSWRPRTSRYNEQFF. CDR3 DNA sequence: TGTGCCACCAGCTGGAGACCCAGGACTAGCAGATACAATGAGCAGTTCTTC.

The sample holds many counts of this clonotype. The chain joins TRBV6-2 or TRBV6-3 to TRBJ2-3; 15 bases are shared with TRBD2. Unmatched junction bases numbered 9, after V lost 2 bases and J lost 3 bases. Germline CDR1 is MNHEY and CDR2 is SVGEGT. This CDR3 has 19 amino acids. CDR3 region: CASSYLRTSGRATTDTQYF. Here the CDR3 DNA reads TGTGCCAGCAGTTACCTTCGGACTAGCGGGAGGGCCACGACAGATACGCAGTATTTT.

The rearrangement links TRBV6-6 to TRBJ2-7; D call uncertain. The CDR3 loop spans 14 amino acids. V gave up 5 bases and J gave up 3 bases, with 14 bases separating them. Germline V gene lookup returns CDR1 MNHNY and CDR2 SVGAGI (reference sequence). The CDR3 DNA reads TGTGCCAGCAGTGTGTCGGGCACAATCTACGAGCAGTACTTC. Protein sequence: CASSVSGTIYEQYF.

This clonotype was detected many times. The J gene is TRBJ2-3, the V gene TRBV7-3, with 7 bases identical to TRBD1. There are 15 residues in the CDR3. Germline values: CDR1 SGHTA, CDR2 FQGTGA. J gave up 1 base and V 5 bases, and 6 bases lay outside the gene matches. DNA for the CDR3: TGTGCCAGCAGCCCCAGACAGGGTCGCACAGATACGCAGTATTTT. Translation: CASSPRQGRTDTQYF.